What follows describes a single T cell receptor beta chain. The length of the CDR3 is 16 residues. Unmatched junction bases numbered 5, after V lost 0 bases and J lost 5 bases. Germline V lookup: CDR1 LNHDA, CDR2 SQIVND (reference sequence). It was RNA transcripts that yielded the amplified TCR beta CDR3 regions. HTBI primers were used for first-round RT-PCR of the TCR CDR3. TCRdb passed the multiplex PCR reads through MiXCR, listing each CDR3 protein once. The table has about 770,000 distinct CDR3 sequences, 18% seen once. This specimen comes from a study of T cells in Graves' hyperthyroidism and ophthalmopathy.

What was sequenced was blood. The chain has TRBV19 and TRBJ1-5; 9 positions agree with TRBD1. This TCR was sampled from a woman aged 50 to 60 with Graves' hyperthyroidism that later progressed to Graves' ophthalmopathy. The CDR3 DNA sequence: TGTGCCAGTAGTATAGATCGGGACAGGGAAGATCAGCCCCAGCATTTT. It specifies CASSIDRDREDQPQHF.